Listed here is a single T cell receptor (beta chain). This clone's antigen is unknown. No base quality values were provided; no much bigger clone lies one nucleotide off. This record comes from a study of T-cell reconstitution after alpha-beta-depleted transplantation in children (dated by TCRdb to the mid-2010s). A note on the overall study: T-cell immune reconstitution after TCRalphabeta/CD19-depleted allogeneic hematopoietic cell transplantation in children was quantitatively tracked in the study by means of TCR repertoire profiling.

Libraries were built with PCR. Data came from an Illumina HiSeq 2500. TCR libraries were prepared with molecular barcoding, using unique molecular identifiers to normalize TCRbeta repertoire quantification. The public reads were quality trimmed at Q25 with fastp and then assembled into clones with MiXCR by TCRdb, keeping productive beta chains. Rows are unified per CDR3 protein, each entry keeping the most common DNA and genes. This sample holds some 550,000 distinct CDR3 sequences; approximately 16% were observed only once. The top ten constitute 3.3% of the sample. The sample here was PBMCs from the stem cell graft donor, taken from the stem cell graft. The sequence derives from a human donor who donated a stem cell graft to a child with acute lymphoblastic leukemia.

The nucleotide sequence reads as follows: TGTGCCAGCAGTTACGCGGGAGGGGTGACCGGGGAGCTGTTTTTT. This sequence encodes CASSYAGGVTGELFF. The chain joins TRBV6-5 to TRBJ2-2; the junction holds 9 bases that match TRBD2. Its CDR3 holds 15 amino acids, cysteine through phenylalanine. The only DNA kept is the CDR3, 45 bases in frame from the first base. CDR1 and CDR2 are read off the germline V gene as MNHEY and SVGAGI. V trim: 2 bases; J trim: 5 bases; unmatched bases: 3.